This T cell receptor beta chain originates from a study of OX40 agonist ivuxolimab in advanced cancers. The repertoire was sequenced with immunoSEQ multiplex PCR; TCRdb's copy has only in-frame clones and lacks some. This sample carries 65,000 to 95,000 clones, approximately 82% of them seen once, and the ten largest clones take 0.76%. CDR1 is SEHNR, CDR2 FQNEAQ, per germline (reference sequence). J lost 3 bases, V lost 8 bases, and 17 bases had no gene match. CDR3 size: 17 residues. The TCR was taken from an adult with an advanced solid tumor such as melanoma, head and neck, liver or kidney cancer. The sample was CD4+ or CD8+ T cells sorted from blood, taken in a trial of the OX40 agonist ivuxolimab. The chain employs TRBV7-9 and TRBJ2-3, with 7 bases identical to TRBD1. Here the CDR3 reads CASSEPVGRGQTDTQYF. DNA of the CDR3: TGTGCCAGCTCGGAACCCGTTGGAAGGGGGCAAACAGATACGCAGTATTTT.